The rows below give T cell receptor beta chains drawn from one sample of a study of blood T cells in healthy people across ages. TCRdb processed the 5' RACE reads anew with MiXCR; each CDR3 protein has one entry. The sample has fewer than 900,000 distinct CDR3 sequences, 49% seen once. Sequenced: blood. These receptors were taken from an older woman in good health. CDR3s include the opening cysteine and the closing phenylalanine or tryptophan. A D gene is named only where the DNA matches it firmly. Clone size, where shown, is once, few, many, or a class for clones that have expanded.

TRBV15,.,.,TRBJ2-3,TGTGCCACCAGCAGAGATCGGGCGCCAGATACGCAGTATTTT,CATSRDRAPDTQYF
TRBV12-3/TRBV12-4,.,.,TRBJ2-4,TGTGCCAGCACCCCAGTCGGATTAGCCAAAAACATTCAGTACTTC,CASTPVGLAKNIQYF
TRBV9,many,TRBD1,TRBJ2-7,TGTGCCAGCAGCGTAGCCGGGACAGGGAAACGGCAGTACTTC,CASSVAGTGKRQYF
TRBV4-3,many,TRBD2,TRBJ2-1,TGCGCCAGCAGCTATAGCGGGAGTGATGATGAGCAGTTCTTC,CASSYSGSDDEQFF
TRBV7-2,.,.,TRBJ2-7,TGTGCCAGCAAGCTTAGAGGGGACGGTGATGGCGAGCAGTACTTC,CASKLRGDGDGEQYF
TRBV4-2,.,.,TRBJ1-4,TGTGCCAGCAGCGGGACGGGGCGGGTAACTAATGAAAAACTGTTTTTT,CASSGTGRVTNEKLFF
TRBV7-2,.,.,TRBJ2-7,TGTGCCAGCAGCTTAGAAAAGGGGGAATCCTACGAGCAGTACTTC,CASSLEKGESYEQYF
TRBV4-1,few,TRBD1,TRBJ2-5,TGCGCCAGCAGCCCTCTACATGGACAGGGGAAGACCCAGTACTTC,CASSPLHGQGKTQYF
TRBV18,.,.,TRBJ1-2,TGTGCCAGCTCATCTGACCTTTTTTACACCTTC,CASSSDLFYTF
TRBV11-1,.,TRBD1,TRBJ2-5,TGTGCCAGCAGGCCAGGGACAGTCCAAGAGACCCAGTACTTC,CASRPGTVQETQYF
TRBV12-3/TRBV12-4,.,TRBD1,TRBJ2-5,TGTGCCAGCGGACAGGGGTTAAACAATGAGCAGTACTTC,CASGQGLNNEQYF
TRBV7-3,few,.,TRBJ2-1,TGTGCCAGCAGCTTATTCCGCACTAATGAGCAGTTCTTC,CASSLFRTNEQFF